Listed below are T cell receptor beta chains from one sample, sequenced in a study of T cells in Graves' hyperthyroidism and ophthalmopathy. TCRdb re-called the multiplex PCR reads through MiXCR, storing one row per CDR3 protein. The table has roughly 500,000 distinct CDR3 sequences, 46% seen once. Sequencing was done on a sample of peripheral blood or thyroid tissue (not recorded which). Receptors originate from an adult woman with Graves' disease, either hyperthyroidism or ophthalmopathy (not recorded which). CDR3s include the opening cysteine and the closing phenylalanine or tryptophan. The D gene is left open where the match is weak. Clone size, where shown, is once, few, many, or a class for clones that have expanded.

clone_size d_call cdr3_length j_call v_call cdr3_aa cdr3_nt
- - 15 TRBJ1-4 TRBV2 CASTFSGLPNEKLFF TGTGCCAGCACCTTCTCGGGACTCCCGAATGAAAAACTGTTTTTT
many TRBD1 15 TRBJ1-5 TRBV15 CATSRDRASNQPQHF TGTGCCACCAGCAGGGACAGGGCTAGCAATCAGCCCCAGCATTTT
many - 14 TRBJ2-7 TRBV14 CASSQDFGPYEQYF TGTGCCAGCAGCCAAGATTTCGGGCCCTACGAGCAGTACTTC
few TRBD1 14 TRBJ2-7 TRBV10-3 CAISVGTGVYEQYF TGTGCCATCAGTGTAGGGACAGGAGTCTACGAGCAGTACTTC
few - 12 TRBJ2-5 TRBV6-1 CASRHSQETQYF TGTGCCAGCCGACATTCCCAAGAGACCCAGTACTTC
many - 15 TRBJ1-4 TRBV9 CASSVGYSLNEKLFF TGTGCCAGCAGCGTAGGGTACAGTCTAAATGAAAAACTGTTTTTT
- - 11 TRBJ2-2 TRBV29-1 CSVPRAGELFF TGCAGCGTTCCCAGGGCCGGGGAGCTGTTTTTT
- - 14 TRBJ2-7 TRBV7-2 CASSLYRDRVEQYF TGTGCCAGCAGTCTATACCGGGACCGAGTCGAGCAGTACTTC
- TRBD1 15 TRBJ1-1 TRBV9 CASSAPGTVNTEAFF TGTGCCAGCAGCGCACCCGGGACAGTGAACACTGAAGCTTTCTTT
many - 15 TRBJ1-5 TRBV6-2/TRBV6-3 CASSPTRANGQPQHF TGTGCCAGCAGTCCCACGCGGGCTAACGGGCAGCCCCAGCATTTT
once - 15 TRBJ1-2 TRBV19 CASTSTGGVGDGYTF TGTGCCAGTACCAGTACCGGGGGGGTAGGGGATGGCTACACCTTC
many TRBD1 14 TRBJ1-6 TRBV25-1 CASSSLTGNSPLHF TGTGCCAGCAGTTCTTTGACAGGGAATTCACCCCTCCACTTT
many - 15 TRBJ1-6 TRBV20-1 CSARDLSGANSPLHF TGCAGTGCTAGAGATCTAAGTGGGGCCAATTCACCCCTCCACTTT
- - 12 TRBJ2-5 TRBV6-5 CASSSRTLIAYF TGTGCCAGCAGTTCCAGGACGTTAATCGCGTACTTC
- - 15 TRBJ2-5 TRBV18 CASSPQASQLETQYF TGTGCCAGCTCACCACAGGCCTCGCAGCTGGAGACCCAGTACTTC
- - 11 TRBJ2-1 TRBV10-3 CASQAANEQFF TGTGCCTCACAAGCGGCGAATGAGCAGTTCTTC
- TRBD2 16 TRBJ2-5 TRBV10-3 CAISDPGLAGQETQYF TGTGCCATCAGTGATCCGGGACTAGCGGGACAAGAGACCCAGTACTTC
- - 16 TRBJ1-4 TRBV10-3 CAITVRSTATNEKLFF TGTGCCATCACTGTCCGGTCTACCGCAACTAATGAAAAACTGTTTTTT
many TRBD2 13 TRBJ2-7 TRBV20-1 CSARTLASYEQYF TGCAGTGCCCGCACACTAGCGTCCTACGAGCAGTACTTC
many - 14 TRBJ2-7 TRBV11-2 CASSWGDSSYEQYF TGTGCCAGCAGCTGGGGGGACAGCTCCTACGAGCAGTACTTC
many TRBD1 14 TRBJ1-1 TRBV7-2 CASSTQTGGPEAFF TGTGCCAGCAGCACCCAGACAGGGGGCCCTGAAGCTTTCTTT
- - 13 TRBJ2-7 TRBV24-1 CATSPGRMTRQYF TGTGCCACCAGCCCCGGTCGGATGACGCGGCAGTACTTC
- TRBD1 13 TRBJ2-5 TRBV6-2/TRBV6-3 CASRGQDQETQYF TGTGCCAGCAGAGGACAGGACCAAGAGACCCAGTACTTC
- - 16 TRBJ1-4 TRBV6-4 CASSNPGRVGMGKLFF TGTGCCAGCAGTAACCCCGGGAGGGTAGGGATGGGAAAACTGTTTTTT
once - 15 TRBJ1-1 TRBV10-3 CAISDRTWTYTEAFF TGTGCCATCAGTGACCGGACCTGGACGTACACTGAAGCTTTCTTT
many - 14 TRBJ1-5 TRBV2 CASRRGGGNQPQHF TGTGCCAGCAGGAGGGGAGGGGGCAATCAGCCCCAGCATTTT
- - 14 TRBJ2-5 TRBV7-9 CASSLQGSNQPQYF TGTGCCAGCAGCTTGCAGGGGAGCAATCAGCCCCAGTACTTC
- TRBD1 15 TRBJ1-5 TRBV15 CATSSTTGSNQPQHF TGTGCCACCAGCAGTACGACAGGGAGCAATCAGCCCCAGCATTTT
- TRBD1 14 TRBJ1-2 TRBV2 CAKPGQTPFYGYTF TGTGCCAAGCCGGGACAGACGCCGTTCTATGGCTACACCTTC
- - 14 TRBJ1-1 TRBV5-1 CASGRDDTNTEAFF TGCGCCAGCGGCCGGGATGACACGAACACTGAAGCTTTCTTT
- - 14 TRBJ1-1 TRBV9 CASGVLGEQGEAFF TGTGCCAGCGGCGTATTAGGGGAGCAGGGGGAAGCTTTCTTT
- - 15 TRBJ1-2 TRBV29-1 CSVEHYRGVGYGYTF TGCAGCGTTGAACATTATCGAGGGGTGGGCTATGGCTACACCTTC
- TRBD1 14 TRBJ2-7 TRBV19 CASSPGTAFYEQYF TGTGCCAGTAGTCCCGGGACAGCCTTCTACGAGCAGTACTTC
- - 14 TRBJ1-4 TRBV20-1 CSASGELAREKLFF TGCAGTGCTAGTGGGGAACTTGCACGGGAAAAACTGTTTTTT
- TRBD1 15 TRBJ1-6 TRBV5-4 CASSVSTGTGSPLHF TGTGCCAGCAGCGTATCGACAGGGACGGGCTCACCCCTCCACTTT
- TRBD2 13 TRBJ2-5 TRBV10-2 CASRPAGGRTQYF TGTGCCAGCAGACCTGCGGGGGGAAGGACCCAGTACTTC